This is a list of T cell receptor beta chains from one sample in a study of blood T cells in healthy people across ages. Via MiXCR, TCRdb re-called the 5' RACE reads, giving one row per CDR3 protein. The table shows over 1.5 million distinct CDR3 sequences, with less than 50% occurring only once. The sequenced sample was blood. The receptors here all came from a woman aged 40 to 55 in good health. CDR3s include the opening cysteine and the closing phenylalanine or tryptophan. The D gene is left open where the match is weak. Clone size, where shown, is once, few, many, or a class for clones that have expanded.

v_call	j_call	d_call	clone_size	cdr3_aa	cdr3_nt
TRBV5-1	TRBJ2-4	TRBD1	few	CASSLVTGAGNIQYF	TGCGCCAGCAGCTTGGTAACAGGGGCAGGAAACATTCAGTACTTC
TRBV13	TRBJ1-1	.	.	CASSGDEAFF	TGTGCCAGCAGCGGGGATGAAGCTTTCTTT
TRBV20-1	TRBJ2-3	TRBD2	.	CSARASGGARGTDTQYF	TGCAGTGCTAGAGCTAGCGGGGGGGCCCGAGGCACAGATACGCAGTATTTT
TRBV5-1	TRBJ2-3	.	.	CASSFADMGDTRYF	TGCGCCAGCAGCTTCGCGGATATGGGAGATACGCGGTATTTT
TRBV11-1	TRBJ2-5	.	few	CASSFSSRAQETQYF	TGTGCCAGCAGCTTCTCGTCCAGGGCCCAAGAGACCCAGTACTTC
TRBV12-3/TRBV12-4	TRBJ2-3	TRBD2	once	CASRGPRGLEDAADTQYF	TGTGCCAGCAGGGGGCCCAGGGGACTAGAAGATGCAGCAGATACGCAGTATTTT
TRBV20-1	TRBJ2-5	TRBD2	.	CSAGGAGGTETQYF	TGCAGTGCTGGCGGAGCGGGGGGCACGGAGACCCAGTACTTC
TRBV7-2	TRBJ2-6	TRBD1	.	CASRGRGQGSGANVLTF	TGTGCCAGCAGAGGACGGGGACAGGGCTCTGGGGCCAACGTCCTGACTTTC
TRBV29-1	TRBJ2-3	TRBD2	few	CSVDLLAGADTQYF	TGCAGCGTTGACCTACTAGCGGGGGCAGATACGCAGTATTTT
TRBV20-1	TRBJ2-5	TRBD1	few	CSARAPGQAETQYF	TGCAGTGCTAGAGCGCCGGGACAGGCTGAGACCCAGTACTTC
TRBV20-1	TRBJ2-1	TRBD2	once	CSARDWTGGYNEQFF	TGCAGTGCTAGAGATTGGACGGGGGGTTACAATGAGCAGTTCTTC
TRBV7-9	TRBJ2-1	.	.	CASSPSWGSESREQFF	TGTGCCAGCAGCCCTAGTTGGGGTTCCGAGTCGAGGGAGCAGTTCTTC
TRBV5-1	TRBJ2-1	TRBD2	.	CASSRTSGGNPGQFF	TGCGCCAGCAGCAGAACTAGCGGGGGGAATCCCGGGCAGTTCTTC
TRBV24-1	TRBJ2-1	TRBD1	.	CATSEVGGAPNEQFF	TGTGCCACCAGCGAAGTAGGGGGCGCCCCCAATGAGCAGTTCTTC
TRBV4-1	TRBJ2-1	.	.	CASSEYEVRNEQFF	TGCGCCAGCAGCGAATATGAGGTACGGAATGAGCAGTTCTTC
TRBV5-1	TRBJ2-1	.	many	CASSLIPNEQFF	TGTGCCAGCAGCTTAATCCCAAATGAGCAGTTCTTC
TRBV4-3	TRBJ1-2	TRBD1	.	CASSQETRQGAAYGYTF	TGCGCCAGCAGCCAAGAGACCCGACAGGGGGCGGCCTATGGCTACACCTTC
TRBV9	TRBJ2-1	.	few	CASSVMAGSYNEQFF	TGTGCCAGCAGCGTAATGGCAGGATCCTACAATGAGCAGTTCTTC
TRBV29-1	TRBJ2-5	TRBD1	few	CSVGTGGIETQYF	TGCAGCGTTGGGACAGGGGGGATAGAGACCCAGTACTTC
TRBV14	TRBJ2-1	.	.	CASSPWLDNEQFF	TGTGCCAGCAGCCCTTGGTTGGACAATGAGCAGTTCTTC
TRBV3-1	TRBJ2-3	TRBD2	few	CASSQVFEGRGGTADTQYF	TGTGCCAGCAGCCAAGTCTTCGAGGGCCGCGGGGGGACCGCAGATACGCAGTATTTT
TRBV29-1	TRBJ2-7	TRBD2	.	CSVAITSGKTYEQYF	TGCAGCGTCGCTATTACTAGCGGGAAGACCTACGAGCAGTACTTC